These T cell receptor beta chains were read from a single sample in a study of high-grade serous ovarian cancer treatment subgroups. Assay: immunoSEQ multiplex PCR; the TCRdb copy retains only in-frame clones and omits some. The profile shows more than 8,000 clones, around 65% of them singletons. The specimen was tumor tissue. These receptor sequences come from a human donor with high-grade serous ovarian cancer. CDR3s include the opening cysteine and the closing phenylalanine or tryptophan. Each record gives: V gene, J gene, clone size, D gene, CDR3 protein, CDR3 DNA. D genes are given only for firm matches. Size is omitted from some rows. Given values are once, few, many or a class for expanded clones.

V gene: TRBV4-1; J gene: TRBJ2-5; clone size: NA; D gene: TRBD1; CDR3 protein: CASSQDPTGVWYQETQYF; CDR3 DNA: TGCGCCAGCAGCCAAGATCCTACAGGGGTTTGGTACCAAGAGACCCAGTACTTC
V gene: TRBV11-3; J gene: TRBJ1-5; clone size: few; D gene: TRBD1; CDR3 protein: CASSLQGASQPQHF; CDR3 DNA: TGTGCCAGCAGCTTACAGGGGGCTAGTCAGCCCCAGCATTTT
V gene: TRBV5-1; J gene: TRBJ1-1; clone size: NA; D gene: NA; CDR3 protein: CASSGTARDTEAFF; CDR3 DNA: TGCGCCAGCAGCGGGACCGCTAGGGACACTGAAGCTTTCTTT
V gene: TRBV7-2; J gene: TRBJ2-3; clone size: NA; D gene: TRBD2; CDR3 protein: CASSHGLAEQPQYF; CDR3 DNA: TGTGCCAGCAGCCACGGACTAGCGGAGCAGCCGCAGTATTTT
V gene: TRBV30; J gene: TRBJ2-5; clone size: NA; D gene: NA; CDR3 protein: CAWSKETQYF; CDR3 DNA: TGTGCCTGGAGTAAGGAGACCCAGTACTTC
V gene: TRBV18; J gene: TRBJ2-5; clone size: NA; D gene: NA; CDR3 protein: CASSLTEQETQYF; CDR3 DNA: TGTGCCAGCTCGCTGACAGAGCAAGAGACCCAGTACTTC
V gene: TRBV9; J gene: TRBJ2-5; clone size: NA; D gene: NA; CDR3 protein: CASTLLPSQETQYF; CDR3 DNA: TGTGCCAGCACCCTCCTCCCCAGTCAAGAGACCCAGTACTTC
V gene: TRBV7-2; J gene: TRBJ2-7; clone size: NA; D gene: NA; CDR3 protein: CASSLASAGPDYEQYF; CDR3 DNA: TGTGCCAGCAGCTTAGCTTCCGCGGGACCCGACTACGAGCAGTACTTC
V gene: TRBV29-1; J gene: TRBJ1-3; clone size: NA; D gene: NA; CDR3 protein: CSVEDGGEGSGNTIYF; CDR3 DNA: TGCAGCGTTGAAGACGGGGGAGAGGGGTCTGGAAACACCATATATTTT
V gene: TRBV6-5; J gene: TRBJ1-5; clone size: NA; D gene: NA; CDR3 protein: CASSENQPQHF; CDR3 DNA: TGTGCCAGCAGTGAAAATCAGCCCCAGCATTTT
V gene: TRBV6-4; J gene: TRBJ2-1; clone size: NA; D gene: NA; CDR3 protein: CASSRGPDEQFF; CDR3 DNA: TGTGCCAGCAGTCGGGGGCCAGATGAGCAGTTCTTC
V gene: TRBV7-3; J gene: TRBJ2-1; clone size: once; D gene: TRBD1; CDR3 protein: CASSPRDSFYNEQFF; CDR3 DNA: TGTGCCAGCAGCCCCCGGGACAGCTTCTACAATGAGCAGTTCTTC
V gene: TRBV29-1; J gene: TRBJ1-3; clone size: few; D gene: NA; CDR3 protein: CSVDVTDSGNTIYF; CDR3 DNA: TGCAGCGTTGATGTCACTGACTCTGGAAACACCATATATTTT
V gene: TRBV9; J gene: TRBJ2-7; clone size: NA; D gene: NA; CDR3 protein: CASSVSGNEQYF; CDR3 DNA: TGTGCCAGCAGCGTATCCGGGAACGAGCAGTACTTC
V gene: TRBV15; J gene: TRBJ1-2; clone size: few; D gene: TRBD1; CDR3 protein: CATSREGQVLSYTF; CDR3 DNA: TGTGCCACCAGCAGAGAGGGACAGGTATTGAGCTACACCTTC
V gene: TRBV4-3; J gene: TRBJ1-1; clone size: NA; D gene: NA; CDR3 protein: CASSHSGAPNTEAFF; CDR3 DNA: TGCGCCAGCAGCCACTCGGGGGCCCCGAACACTGAAGCTTTCTTT
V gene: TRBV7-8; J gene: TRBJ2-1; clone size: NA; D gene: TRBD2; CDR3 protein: CASSRIAGVNYNEQFF; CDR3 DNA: TGTGCCAGCAGCCGGATAGCGGGAGTCAACTACAATGAGCAGTTCTTC
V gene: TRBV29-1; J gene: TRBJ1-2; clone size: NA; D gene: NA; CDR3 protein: CSAEGLRGNYGYTF; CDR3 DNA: TGCAGCGCCGAGGGGCTTCGCGGGAACTATGGCTACACCTTC
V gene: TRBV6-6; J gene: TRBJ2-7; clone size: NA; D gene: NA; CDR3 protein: CASSYNGAYNEQYF; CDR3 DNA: TGTGCCAGCAGTTACAACGGGGCCTACAACGAGCAGTACTTC
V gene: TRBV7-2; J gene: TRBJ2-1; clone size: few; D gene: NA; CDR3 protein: CASSFTAYNEQFF; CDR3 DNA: TGTGCCAGCAGCTTTACCGCGTACAATGAGCAGTTCTTC
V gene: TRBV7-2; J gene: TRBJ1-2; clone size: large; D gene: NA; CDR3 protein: CASSLGGRAGYTF; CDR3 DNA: TGTGCCAGCAGCTTGGGTGGGAGGGCTGGCTACACCTTC
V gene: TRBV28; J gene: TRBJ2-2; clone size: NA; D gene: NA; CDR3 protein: CASSLQAGALNTGELFF; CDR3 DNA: TGTGCCAGCAGTTTGCAGGCAGGGGCATTGAACACCGGGGAGCTGTTTTTT
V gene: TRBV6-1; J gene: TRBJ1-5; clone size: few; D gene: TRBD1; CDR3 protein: CASSDGDRGMGQPQHF; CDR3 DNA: TGTGCCAGCAGTGACGGGGACAGGGGTATGGGTCAGCCCCAGCATTTT
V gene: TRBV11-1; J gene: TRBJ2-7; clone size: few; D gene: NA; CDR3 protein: CASRDQGQGEQYF; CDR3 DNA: TGTGCCAGCCGAGATCAGGGGCAGGGCGAGCAGTACTTC
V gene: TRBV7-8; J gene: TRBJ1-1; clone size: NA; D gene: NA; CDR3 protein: CASSLRQVNTEAFF; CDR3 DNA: TGTGCCAGCAGCTTAAGGCAGGTAAACACTGAAGCTTTCTTT
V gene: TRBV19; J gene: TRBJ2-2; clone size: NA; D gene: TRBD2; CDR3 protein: CASAVTSVSNTGELFF; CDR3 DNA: TGTGCCAGCGCCGTAACTAGCGTCTCGAACACCGGGGAGCTGTTTTTT
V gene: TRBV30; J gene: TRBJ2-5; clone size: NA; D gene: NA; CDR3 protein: CAWSLGIRETQYF; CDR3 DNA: TGTGCCTGGAGTCTGGGCATACGAGAGACCCAGTACTTC
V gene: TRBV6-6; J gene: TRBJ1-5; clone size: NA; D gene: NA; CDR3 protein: CASRTGGSNQPQHF; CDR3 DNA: TGTGCCAGCAGAACAGGCGGCTCAAATCAGCCCCAGCATTTT
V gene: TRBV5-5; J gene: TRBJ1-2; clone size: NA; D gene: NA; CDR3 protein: CASSLGPFNYGYTF; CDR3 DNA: TGTGCCAGCAGCTTGGGCCCATTTAACTATGGCTACACCTTC
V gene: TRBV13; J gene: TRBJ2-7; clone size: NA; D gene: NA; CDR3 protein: CASSLPQAGQYF; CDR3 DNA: TGTGCCAGCAGCTTACCCCAGGCGGGGCAGTACTTC
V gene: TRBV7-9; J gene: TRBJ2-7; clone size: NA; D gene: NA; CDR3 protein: CASSLFPHEQYF; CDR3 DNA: TGTGCCAGCAGCTTATTCCCCCACGAGCAGTACTTC
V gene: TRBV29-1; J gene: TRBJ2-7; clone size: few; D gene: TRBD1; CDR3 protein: CSVGQGDLNEQYF; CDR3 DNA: TGCAGCGTTGGACAGGGGGATCTTAACGAGCAGTACTTC
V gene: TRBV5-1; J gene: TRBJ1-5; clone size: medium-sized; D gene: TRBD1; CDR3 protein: CASSPGQGNQPQHF; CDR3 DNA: TGCGCCAGCAGCCCGGGACAGGGGAATCAGCCCCAGCATTTT
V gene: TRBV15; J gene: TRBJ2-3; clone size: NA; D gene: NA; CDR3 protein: CATSRGVGSTDTQYF; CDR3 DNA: TGTGCCACCAGCAGGGGGGTGGGGAGCACAGATACGCAGTATTTT
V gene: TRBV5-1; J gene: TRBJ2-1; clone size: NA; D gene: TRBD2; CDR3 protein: CASSEGTSGDNEQFF; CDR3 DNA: TGCGCCAGCAGCGAGGGGACTAGCGGAGATAATGAGCAGTTCTTC